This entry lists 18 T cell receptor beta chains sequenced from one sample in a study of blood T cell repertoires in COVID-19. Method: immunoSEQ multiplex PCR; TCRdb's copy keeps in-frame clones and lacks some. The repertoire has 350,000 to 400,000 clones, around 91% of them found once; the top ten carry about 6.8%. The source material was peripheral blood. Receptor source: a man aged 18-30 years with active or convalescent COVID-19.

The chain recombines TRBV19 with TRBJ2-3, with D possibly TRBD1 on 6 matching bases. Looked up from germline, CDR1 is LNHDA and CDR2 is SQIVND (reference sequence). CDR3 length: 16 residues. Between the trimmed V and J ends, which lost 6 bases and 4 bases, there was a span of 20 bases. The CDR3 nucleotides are TGTGCCAGTAGCCTGTACCGGACAGCAGGTGCAGATACGCAGTATTTT. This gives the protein CASSLYRTAGADTQYF. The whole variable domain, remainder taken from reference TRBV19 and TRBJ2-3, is DGGITQSPKYLFRKEGQNVTLSCEQNLNHDAMYWYRQDPGQGLRLIYYSQIVNDFQKGDIAEGYSVSREKKESFPLTVTSAQKNPTAFYLCASSLYRTAGADTQYFGPGTRLTVL.

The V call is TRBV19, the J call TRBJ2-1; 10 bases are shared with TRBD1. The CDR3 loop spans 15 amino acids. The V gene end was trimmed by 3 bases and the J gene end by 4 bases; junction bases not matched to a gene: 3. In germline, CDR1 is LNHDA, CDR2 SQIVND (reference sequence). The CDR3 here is CASSIPGQGYNEQFF. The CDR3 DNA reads TGTGCCAGTAGTATTCCGGGACAGGGGTACAATGAGCAGTTCTTC.

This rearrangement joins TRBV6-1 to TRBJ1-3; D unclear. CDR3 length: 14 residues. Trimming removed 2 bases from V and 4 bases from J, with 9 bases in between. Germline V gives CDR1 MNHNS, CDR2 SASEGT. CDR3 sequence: CASSERVEGNTIYF. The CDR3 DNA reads TGTGCCAGCAGTGAACGTGTAGAGGGAAACACCATATATTTT.

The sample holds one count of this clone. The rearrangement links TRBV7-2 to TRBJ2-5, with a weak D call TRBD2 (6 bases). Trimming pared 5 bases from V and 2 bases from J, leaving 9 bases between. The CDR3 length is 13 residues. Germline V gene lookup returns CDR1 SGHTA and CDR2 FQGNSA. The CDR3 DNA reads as TGTGCCAGCAGCATCCGGGGGCAAGAGACCCAGTACTTC. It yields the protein CASSIRGQETQYF.

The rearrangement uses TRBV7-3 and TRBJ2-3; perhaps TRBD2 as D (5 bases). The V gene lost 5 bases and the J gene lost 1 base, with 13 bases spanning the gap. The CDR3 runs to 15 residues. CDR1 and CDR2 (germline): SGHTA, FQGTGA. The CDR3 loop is CASSPPGTGTDTQYF. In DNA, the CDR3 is TGTGCCAGCAGCCCGCCGGGAACTGGCACAGATACGCAGTATTTT.

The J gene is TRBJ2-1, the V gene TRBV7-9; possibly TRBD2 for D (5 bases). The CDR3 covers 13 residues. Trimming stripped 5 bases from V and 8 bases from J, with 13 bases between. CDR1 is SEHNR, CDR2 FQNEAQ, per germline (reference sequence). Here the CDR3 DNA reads TGTGCCAGCAGCCGGACTGGTAACGATGAGCAGTTCTTC. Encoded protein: CASSRTGNDEQFF.

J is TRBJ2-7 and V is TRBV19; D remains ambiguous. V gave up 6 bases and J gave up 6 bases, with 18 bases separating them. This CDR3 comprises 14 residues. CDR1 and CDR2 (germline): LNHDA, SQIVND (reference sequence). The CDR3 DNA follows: TGTGCCAGTAGCAATCTGGAGAAGTCCGTCGAGCAGTACTTC. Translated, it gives CASSNLEKSVEQYF. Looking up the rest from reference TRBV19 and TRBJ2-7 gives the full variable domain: DGGITQSPKYLFRKEGQNVTLSCEQNLNHDAMYWYRQDPGQGLRLIYYSQIVNDFQKGDIAEGYSVSREKKESFPLTVTSAQKNPTAFYLCASSNLEKSVEQYFGPGTRLTVT.

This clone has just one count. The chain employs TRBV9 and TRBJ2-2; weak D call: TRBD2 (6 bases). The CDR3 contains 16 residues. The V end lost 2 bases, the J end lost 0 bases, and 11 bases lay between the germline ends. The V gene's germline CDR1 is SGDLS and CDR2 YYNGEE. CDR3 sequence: CASSVGGGTNTGELFF. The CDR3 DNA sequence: TGTGCCAGCAGCGTGGGGGGAGGAACGAACACCGGGGAGCTGTTTTTT.

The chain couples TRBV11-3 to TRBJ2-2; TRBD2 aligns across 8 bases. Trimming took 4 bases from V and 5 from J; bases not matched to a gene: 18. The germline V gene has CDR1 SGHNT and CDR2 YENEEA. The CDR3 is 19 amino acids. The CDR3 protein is CASSSEWGISGRSTGELFF. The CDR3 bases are TGTGCCAGCAGCTCCGAATGGGGAATAAGCGGGAGAAGTACCGGGGAGCTGTTTTTT.

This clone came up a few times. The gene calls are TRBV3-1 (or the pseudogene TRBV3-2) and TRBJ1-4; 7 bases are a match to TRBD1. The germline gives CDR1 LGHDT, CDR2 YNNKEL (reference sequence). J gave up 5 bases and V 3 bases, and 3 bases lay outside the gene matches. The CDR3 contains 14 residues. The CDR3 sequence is CASSQDRQNEKLFF. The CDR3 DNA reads TGTGCCAGCAGCCAGGACAGGCAGAATGAAAAACTGTTTTTT.

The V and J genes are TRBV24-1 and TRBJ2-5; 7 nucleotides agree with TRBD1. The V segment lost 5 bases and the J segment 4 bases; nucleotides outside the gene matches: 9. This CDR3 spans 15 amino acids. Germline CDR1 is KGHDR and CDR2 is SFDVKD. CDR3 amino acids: CATSGTTGSGETQYF. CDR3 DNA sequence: TGTGCCACCAGTGGCACGACAGGGTCGGGAGAGACCCAGTACTTC.

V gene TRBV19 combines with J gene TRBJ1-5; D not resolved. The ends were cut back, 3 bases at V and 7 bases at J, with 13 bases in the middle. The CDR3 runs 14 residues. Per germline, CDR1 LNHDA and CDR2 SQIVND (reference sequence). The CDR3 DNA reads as TGTGCCAGTAGTATGCAAGCCGAGGTCCAGCCCCAGCATTTT. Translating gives CASSMQAEVQPQHF.

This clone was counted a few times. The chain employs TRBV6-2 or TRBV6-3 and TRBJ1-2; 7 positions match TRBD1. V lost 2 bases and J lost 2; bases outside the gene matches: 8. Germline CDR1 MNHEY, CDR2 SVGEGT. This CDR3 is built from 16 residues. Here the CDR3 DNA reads TGTGCCAGCAGTTACGAACAGGGGAGGAAGAACTATGGCTACACCTTC. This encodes CASSYEQGRKNYGYTF.

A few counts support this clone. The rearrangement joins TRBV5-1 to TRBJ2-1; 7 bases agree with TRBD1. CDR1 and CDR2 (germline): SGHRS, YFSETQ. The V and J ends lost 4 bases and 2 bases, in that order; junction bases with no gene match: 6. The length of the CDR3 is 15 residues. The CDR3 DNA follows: TGCGCCAGCAGCACCCACAGGGGAACCTACAATGAGCAGTTCTTC. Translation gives CASSTHRGTYNEQFF.

CDR3 loop: CASSLVNGVTEAFF. CDR3 sequence (DNA): TGTGCCAGCAGCTTAGTAAACGGGGTCACTGAAGCTTTCTTT. The chain joins TRBV7-2 to TRBJ1-1; no reliable D call. V lost 1 base to trimming and J lost 4 bases, with 10 bases between them. Per the germline V gene, CDR1 is SGHTA and CDR2 is FQGNSA. The length of the CDR3 is 14 residues. Full variable domain (remainder filled in from reference TRBV7-2 and TRBJ1-1): GAGVSQSPSNKVTEKGKDVELRCDPISGHTALYWYRQSLGQGLEFLIYFQGNSAPDKSGLPSDRFSAERTGGSVSTLTIQRTQQEDSAVYLCASSLVNGVTEAFFGQGTRLTVV.

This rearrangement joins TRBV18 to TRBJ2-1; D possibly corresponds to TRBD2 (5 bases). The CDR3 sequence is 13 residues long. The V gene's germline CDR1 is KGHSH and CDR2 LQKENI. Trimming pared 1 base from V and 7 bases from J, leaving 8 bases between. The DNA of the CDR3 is TGTGCCAGCTCACCACGAGGGTATAATGAGCAGTTCTTC. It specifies CASSPRGYNEQFF. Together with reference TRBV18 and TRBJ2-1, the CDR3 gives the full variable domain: NAGVMQNPRHLVRRRGQEARLRCSPMKGHSHVYWYRQLPEEGLKFMVYLQKENIIDESGMPKERFSAEFPKEGPSILRIQQVVRGDSAAYFCASSPRGYNEQFFGPGTRLTVL.

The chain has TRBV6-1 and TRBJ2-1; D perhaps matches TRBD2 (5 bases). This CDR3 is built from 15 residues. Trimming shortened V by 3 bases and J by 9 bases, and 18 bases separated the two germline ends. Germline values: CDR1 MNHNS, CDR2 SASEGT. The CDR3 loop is CASSDGGGGLREQFF. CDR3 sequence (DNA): TGTGCCAGCAGTGATGGCGGTGGAGGTTTACGTGAGCAGTTCTTC.

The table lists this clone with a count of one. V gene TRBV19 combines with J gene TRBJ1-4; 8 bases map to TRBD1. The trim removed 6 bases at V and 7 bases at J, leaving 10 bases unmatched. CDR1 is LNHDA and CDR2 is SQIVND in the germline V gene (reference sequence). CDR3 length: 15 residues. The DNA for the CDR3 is TGTGCCAGTAGCAGCCCGGGACAGGCGTTTGAAAAACTGTTTTTT. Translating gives CASSSPGQAFEKLFF. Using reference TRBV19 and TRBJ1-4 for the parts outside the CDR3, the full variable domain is DGGITQSPKYLFRKEGQNVTLSCEQNLNHDAMYWYRQDPGQGLRLIYYSQIVNDFQKGDIAEGYSVSREKKESFPLTVTSAQKNPTAFYLCASSSPGQAFEKLFFGSGTQLSVL.